This is a list of T cell receptor beta chains from one sample in a study of early T cells in non-severe SARS-CoV-2 infection. One entry per CDR3 protein, called by TCRdb with MiXCR from the 5' RACE reads. The table shows tens of thousands of distinct CDR3 sequences, with approximately 17% occurring only once. Sequences were derived from whole blood, sampled at baseline. The receptors originated from an adult who was a healthcare worker with PCR-confirmed SARS-CoV-2 infection or an uninfected control (not recorded which). Both conserved end residues are part of each CDR3. A D gene is named only where the DNA matches it firmly. Where a row states a size, it is once, few, many or the class of an expanded clone; other rows omit it.

j_call: TRBJ2-7
d_call: NA
clone_size: many
v_call: TRBV2
cdr3_nt: TGTGCCAGCAGACATAACGAGCAGTACTTC
cdr3_aa: CASRHNEQYF

j_call: TRBJ1-6
d_call: NA
clone_size: many
v_call: TRBV6-2/TRBV6-3
cdr3_nt: TGTGCCAGCAGTTGGGGGGTGTATTCACCCCTCCACTTT
cdr3_aa: CASSWGVYSPLHF

j_call: TRBJ1-1
d_call: NA
clone_size: NA
v_call: TRBV7-3
cdr3_nt: TGTGCCAGCAGCCGGACAGTGAACACTGAAGCTTTCTTT
cdr3_aa: CASSRTVNTEAFF

j_call: TRBJ2-7
d_call: NA
clone_size: NA
v_call: TRBV20-1
cdr3_nt: TGCAGTGCTAGCCAGTGGGCCAACTACGAGCAGTACTTC
cdr3_aa: CSASQWANYEQYF

j_call: TRBJ1-6
d_call: TRBD1
clone_size: few
v_call: TRBV20-1
cdr3_nt: TGCAGTGCTAGCCGTATCACCGGGACAGGGGCGTCACCCCTCCACTTT
cdr3_aa: CSASRITGTGASPLHF

j_call: TRBJ2-3
d_call: NA
clone_size: NA
v_call: TRBV11-2
cdr3_nt: TGTGCCAGCAGCTCAACCGCCCTAGCGACCTCCACAGATACGCAGTATTTT
cdr3_aa: CASSSTALATSTDTQYF

j_call: TRBJ2-2
d_call: TRBD1
clone_size: NA
v_call: TRBV6-1
cdr3_nt: TGTGCCAGCAGGGGTGGGACAGGGGGACGCACCGGGGAGCTGTTTTTT
cdr3_aa: CASRGGTGGRTGELFF

j_call: TRBJ2-1
d_call: NA
clone_size: NA
v_call: TRBV4-1
cdr3_nt: TGCGCCAGCAGCCAAGATGGGGAGTTCAATGAGCAGTTCTTC
cdr3_aa: CASSQDGEFNEQFF

j_call: TRBJ1-5
d_call: NA
clone_size: many
v_call: TRBV28
cdr3_nt: TGTGCCAGCAGTTCCAACAGGGCAAAAGGGCATTTT
cdr3_aa: CASSSNRAKGHF

j_call: TRBJ1-2
d_call: TRBD1
clone_size: few
v_call: TRBV7-2
cdr3_nt: TGTGCCAGCAGCCCAACGCCGGGACAGGGGGCGTTCGGCTACACCTTC
cdr3_aa: CASSPTPGQGAFGYTF

j_call: TRBJ2-1
d_call: NA
clone_size: NA
v_call: TRBV7-3
cdr3_nt: TGTGCCAGCAGCCCCAGGCCCTCCTACAATGAGCAGTTCTTC
cdr3_aa: CASSPRPSYNEQFF

j_call: TRBJ2-1
d_call: TRBD2
clone_size: many
v_call: TRBV20-1
cdr3_nt: TGCAGTGCTAGTCCTAGCGGGAGTGTCAATGAGCAGTTCTTC
cdr3_aa: CSASPSGSVNEQFF

j_call: TRBJ2-3
d_call: TRBD1
clone_size: NA
v_call: TRBV12-3/TRBV12-4
cdr3_nt: TGTGCCAGCAGTAACAGGGGTACGCAGTATTTT
cdr3_aa: CASSNRGTQYF

j_call: TRBJ1-6
d_call: NA
clone_size: many
v_call: TRBV27
cdr3_nt: TGTGCCAGCAGATTAGGACAAGCTAATTCACCCCTCCACTTT
cdr3_aa: CASRLGQANSPLHF

j_call: TRBJ2-1
d_call: NA
clone_size: NA
v_call: TRBV5-4
cdr3_nt: TGTGCCAGCAGCCCCCGGGACGTTACCCGTGAGCAGTTCTTC
cdr3_aa: CASSPRDVTREQFF

j_call: TRBJ1-2
d_call: TRBD1
clone_size: NA
v_call: TRBV28
cdr3_nt: TGTGCCAGCACGACAGGGAGGGACTATGGCTACACCTTC
cdr3_aa: CASTTGRDYGYTF

j_call: TRBJ2-3
d_call: NA
clone_size: NA
v_call: TRBV11-2
cdr3_nt: TGTGCCAGCAGCCCAGGCACAGCTCCATGGGGCACAGATACGCAGTATTTT
cdr3_aa: CASSPGTAPWGTDTQYF

j_call: TRBJ1-2
d_call: TRBD1
clone_size: NA
v_call: TRBV3-1
cdr3_nt: TGTGCCAGCAGCCCCCTTAATGGCAGGGGGTTATATGGCTACACCTTC
cdr3_aa: CASSPLNGRGLYGYTF

j_call: TRBJ2-3
d_call: TRBD2
clone_size: many
v_call: TRBV15
cdr3_nt: TGTGCCACCAGCATCGGGAGGGACGCAGATACGCAGTATTTT
cdr3_aa: CATSIGRDADTQYF

j_call: TRBJ1-1
d_call: NA
clone_size: NA
v_call: TRBV12-3/TRBV12-4
cdr3_nt: TGTGCCAGCAGTTCAGGGGTAGGTGGGAGGTATGAAGCTTTCTTT
cdr3_aa: CASSSGVGGRYEAFF

j_call: TRBJ2-7
d_call: TRBD2
clone_size: NA
v_call: TRBV28
cdr3_nt: TGTGCCAGCGCCGGGGGGTTGCCCCTCTACGAGCAGTACTTC
cdr3_aa: CASAGGLPLYEQYF

j_call: TRBJ2-3
d_call: NA
clone_size: NA
v_call: TRBV28
cdr3_nt: TGTGCCAGCAGTTTCGAGGTCTCGGGCACAGATACGCAGTATTTT
cdr3_aa: CASSFEVSGTDTQYF

j_call: TRBJ1-4
d_call: TRBD1
clone_size: few
v_call: TRBV6-1
cdr3_nt: TGTGCCAGCAGTGAAGATCCAGGGGGAGAAGGAAAACTGTTTTTT
cdr3_aa: CASSEDPGGEGKLFF

j_call: TRBJ2-6
d_call: TRBD1
clone_size: NA
v_call: TRBV20-1
cdr3_nt: TGCAGTGCTAGAGATACGGGACAGGGAACTTCTGGGGCCAACGTCCTGACTTTC
cdr3_aa: CSARDTGQGTSGANVLTF

j_call: TRBJ2-7
d_call: NA
clone_size: NA
v_call: TRBV20-1
cdr3_nt: TGCAGTACTACCTCTGTAAACGAGCAGTACTTC
cdr3_aa: CSTTSVNEQYF